This is a list of T cell receptor beta chains from one sample in a study of shared clonotypes between healthy human individuals. Method: immunoSEQ multiplex PCR; TCRdb's copy keeps in-frame clones and lacks some. There are over a million clones in the sample; 95% to 97% occur only once, and about 1.2% lies in the top ten. The sequencing input was naive CD4+ T cells sorted from blood. These receptors originate from a man aged 25 to 45 in good health. Each CDR3 is given with its conserved first and last residue. D genes are given only for firm matches.

>TRBV4-1|-|TRBJ2-2
TGCGCCAGCAGCCAAGTTTTAACTACAGTTCGTCCCGGGGAGCTGTTTTTT
CASSQVLTTVRPGELFF
>TRBV20-1|-|TRBJ1-2
TGCAGCGGAGGCGGTATAGATGGCTACACCTTC
CSGGGIDGYTF
>TRBV14|-|TRBJ1-1
TGTGCCAGCAGCAGCCGAGGGGGATTGAACACTGAAGCTTTCTTT
CASSSRGGLNTEAFF
>TRBV6-5|TRBD1|TRBJ2-7
TGTGCCAGCAGTTCGGACAGGGGATCATATGAGCAGTACTTC
CASSSDRGSYEQYF
>TRBV18|-|TRBJ1-5
TGTGCCAGCTCACCAGGGACTGTTAGCAATCAGCCCCAGCATTTT
CASSPGTVSNQPQHF
>TRBV5-1|TRBD1|TRBJ2-6
TGCGCCAGCAGCCAGGGGACAGGGGGGATCTCTGGGGCCAACGTCCTGACTTTC
CASSQGTGGISGANVLTF
>TRBV6-5|TRBD1|TRBJ2-7
TGTGCCACCGGGACAGGGCCTTACGAGCAGTACTTC
CATGTGPYEQYF
>TRBV7-2|-|TRBJ2-3
TGTGCCAGCAGCCGAGACCCAACAGATACGCAGTATTTT
CASSRDPTDTQYF
>TRBV6-6|-|TRBJ2-2
TGTGCCAGCAGTTATGGCACCTCAGGCGCCGGGGAGCTGTTTTTT
CASSYGTSGAGELFF
>TRBV7-9|-|TRBJ1-5
TGTGCCAGCAGCCCCCGGGACAGCAATCAGCCCCAGCATTTT
CASSPRDSNQPQHF